A selection of T cell receptor beta chains follows, all from one sample in a study of CD8+CD57+ T cells in acquired aplastic anemia. TCRdb called the reads again in MiXCR, with one record for every CDR3 protein. The sample lists 450,000 to 550,000 distinct CDR3 sequences; around 30% were seen once. Sequenced input: sorted CD4+, CD8+, or CD8+CD57+ T cells (not recorded which) from PBMCs. The source of these receptors is a human donor with aplastic anemia. Both conserved end residues are trimmed from each CDR3.

>17|TRBV5-1
ASSLPTGGVQRTPYEQY
>14|TRBV5-1
ASSYSSPRGEDTQY
>11|TRBV10-2
ASSQSGAGELF
>11|TRBV24-1
ATSDSDLYGYT
>11|TRBV10-3
AIREDRNSPLH
>11|TRBV7-3
ASSLSSESEQY
>12|TRBV9
ASSESLGDTEAF
>14|TRBV3-1
ASSPPVGRTYNEQF
>13|TRBV9
ASSVALGAEEKLS
>12|TRBV25-1
ASSDISVQETQY
>13|TRBV7-3
ASSLTLAGVNEQY
>13|TRBV18
ASSPPDRGSSPLH
>13|TRBV5-8
ASSPRDSQAGEQY
>12|TRBV19
ASSIWQGYNEQF
>8|TRBV30
AWCNSPLH
>13|TRBV7-9
ASSLEGGGDQPQH
>13|TRBV7-8
ASSLDNRQAHEQY
>11|TRBV19
ASRSGTANGYT
>11|TRBV20-1
SAESRGKNIQY
>13|TRBV9
ASSYFQGSAGELF
>13|TRBV19
ASMTGRGTNTEAF
>10|TRBV7-9
ASAPGDYGYT
>13|TRBV7-3
ASSRGTPYQETQY
>10|TRBV25-1
ASSSQGFGYT
>11|TRBV25-1
ASSLNKNTEAF
>12|TRBV24-1
ASSLSRQAYGYT
>13|TRBV20-1
SAPRPGQIQETQY
>10|TRBV2
ASRGRVDTQY
>13|TRBV6-2/TRBV6-3
ASGTSGQYSYGYT
>12|TRBV7-2
ASTLYQGYTEAF
>12|TRBV28
ASRYRAANQPQH
>13|TRBV27
ASSFGAGSSYEQY
>13|TRBV10-3
AISKDSSSGNTIY
>13|TRBV5-6
ASSLDSGLGSPLH
>14|TRBV25-1
ASSETGTGANYGYT
>11|TRBV5-1
ASSGPDNYEQY
>14|TRBV12-3/TRBV12-4
ASSIFGQGTNSPLH
>12|TRBV7-2
ASSLAIANYGYT
>9|TRBV20-1
SAIDYTEAF
>14|TRBV3-1
ASSRGLAGGRDTQY
>11|TRBV29-1
SVEEGRPYGYT
>10|TRBV20-1
SARGGQWGYT
>12|TRBV2
ASSEGRPNTEAF
>11|TRBV10-3
AISEDREDEQY
>11|TRBV6-1
ASRPRGTDTQY
>10|TRBV29-1
SVPIENTEAF
>12|TRBV14
ASSQLNRVSEQY
>13|TRBV2
ASRPHRDANEKLF
>10|TRBV20-1
SARDEIQPQH
>13|TRBV7-2
ASSLEGSTNYGYT
>12|TRBV30
AWGPGGSYNEQF
>12|TRBV10-3
AISYQGDLYEQY
>16|TRBV11-1
ASSFYICSGDSNTEAF
>9|TRBV7-3
ASSSNGEQF
>12|TRBV4-2
ASSQERGNYEQY